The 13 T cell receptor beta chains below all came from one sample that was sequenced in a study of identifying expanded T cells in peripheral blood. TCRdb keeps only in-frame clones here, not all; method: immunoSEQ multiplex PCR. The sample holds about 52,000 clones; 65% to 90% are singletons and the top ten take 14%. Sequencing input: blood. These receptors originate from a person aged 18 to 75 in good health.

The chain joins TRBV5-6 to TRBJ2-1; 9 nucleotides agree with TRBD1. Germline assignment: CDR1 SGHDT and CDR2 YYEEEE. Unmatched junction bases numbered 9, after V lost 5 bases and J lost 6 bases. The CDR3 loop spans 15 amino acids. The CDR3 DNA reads TGTGCCAGCAGTGCCGGGACAGGGTCCCCCAATGAGCAGTTCTTC. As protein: CASSAGTGSPNEQFF. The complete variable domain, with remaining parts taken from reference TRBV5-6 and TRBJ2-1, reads DAGVTQSPTHLIKTRGQQVTLRCSPKSGHDTVSWYQQALGQGPQFIFQYYEEEERQRGNFPDRFSGHQFPNYSSELNVNALLLGDSALYLCASSAGTGSPNEQFFGPGTRLTVL.

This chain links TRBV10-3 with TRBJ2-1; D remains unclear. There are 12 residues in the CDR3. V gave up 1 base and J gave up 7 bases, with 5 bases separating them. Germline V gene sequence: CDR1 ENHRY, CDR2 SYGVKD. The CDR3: CAISEFENEQFF. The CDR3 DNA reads TGTGCCATCAGTGAGTTTGAGAATGAGCAGTTCTTC.

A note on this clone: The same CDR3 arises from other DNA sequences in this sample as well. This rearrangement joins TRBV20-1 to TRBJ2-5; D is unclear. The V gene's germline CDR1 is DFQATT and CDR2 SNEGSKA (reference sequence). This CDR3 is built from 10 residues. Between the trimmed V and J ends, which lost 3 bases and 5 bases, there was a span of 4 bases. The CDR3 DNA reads TGCAGTGCTAGCTTGGAGACCCAGTACTTC. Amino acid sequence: CSASLETQYF.

The CDR3 DNA sequence: TGTGCCAGCAGCTTGAGGACAGCCACCTATGGCTACACCTTC. Amino acid sequence: CASSLRTATYGYTF. This chain joins TRBV5-8 and TRBJ1-2, with TRBD1 as a possible D gene (6 bases). CDR1 is SGHTS, CDR2 YDEGEE, per germline. Trimming stripped 1 base from V and 4 bases from J, with 11 bases between. The CDR3 has 14 amino acids.

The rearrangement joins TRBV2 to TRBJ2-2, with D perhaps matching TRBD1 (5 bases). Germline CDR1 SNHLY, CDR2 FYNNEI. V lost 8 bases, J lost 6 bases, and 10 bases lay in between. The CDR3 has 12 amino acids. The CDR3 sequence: CASSGFSGELFF. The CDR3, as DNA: TGTGCCAGCTCAGGGTTTTCCGGGGAGCTGTTTTTT.

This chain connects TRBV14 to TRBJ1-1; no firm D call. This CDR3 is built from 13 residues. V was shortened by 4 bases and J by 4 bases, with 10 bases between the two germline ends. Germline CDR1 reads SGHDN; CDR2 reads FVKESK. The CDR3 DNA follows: TGTGCCAGCAGCCCAGATACAATCACTGAAGCTTTCTTT. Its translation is CASSPDTITEAFF.

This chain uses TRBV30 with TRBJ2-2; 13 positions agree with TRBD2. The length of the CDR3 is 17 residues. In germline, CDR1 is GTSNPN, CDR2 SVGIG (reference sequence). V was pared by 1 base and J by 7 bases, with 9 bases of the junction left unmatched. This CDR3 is CAWSGWTSGRKVGELFF. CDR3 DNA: TGTGCCTGGAGTGGGTGGACTAGCGGGAGAAAGGTCGGGGAGCTGTTTTTT. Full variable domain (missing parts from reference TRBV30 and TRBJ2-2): SQTIHQWPATLVQPVGSPLSLECTVEGTSNPNLYWYRQAAGRGLQLLFYSVGIGQISSEVPQNLSASRPQDRQFILSSKKLLLSDSGFYLCAWSGWTSGRKVGELFFGEGSRLTVL.

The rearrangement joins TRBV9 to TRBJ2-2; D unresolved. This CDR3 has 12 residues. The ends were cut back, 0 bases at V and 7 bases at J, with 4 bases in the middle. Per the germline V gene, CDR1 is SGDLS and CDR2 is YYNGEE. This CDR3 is CASSVVVGELFF. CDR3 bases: TGTGCCAGCAGCGTAGTCGTCGGGGAGCTGTTTTTT.

The CDR3 bases are TGTGCCAGCATTTCGGGACAGGGAAGACAGTTCGTCGGCTACACCTTC. Translation: CASISGQGRQFVGYTF. J is TRBJ1-2 and V is TRBV6-6; 9 positions match TRBD1. There are 16 residues in the CDR3. With V trimmed by 7 bases and J by 8 bases, 17 bases remained unmatched. Germline assignment: CDR1 MNHNY and CDR2 SVGAGI (reference sequence).

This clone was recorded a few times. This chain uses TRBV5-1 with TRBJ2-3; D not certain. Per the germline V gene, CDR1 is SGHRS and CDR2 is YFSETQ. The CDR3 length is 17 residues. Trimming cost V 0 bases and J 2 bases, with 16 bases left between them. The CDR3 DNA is TGCGCCAGCAGCTTGGGGACGACACATTTCAACACAGATACGCAGTATTTT. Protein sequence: CASSLGTTHFNTDTQYF. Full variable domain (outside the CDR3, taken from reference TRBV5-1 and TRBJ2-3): KAGVTQTPRYLIKTRGQQVTLSCSPISGHRSVSWYQQTPGQGLQFLFEYFSETQRNKGNFPGRFSGRQFSNSRSEMNVSTLELGDSALYLCASSLGTTHFNTDTQYFGPGTRLTVL.

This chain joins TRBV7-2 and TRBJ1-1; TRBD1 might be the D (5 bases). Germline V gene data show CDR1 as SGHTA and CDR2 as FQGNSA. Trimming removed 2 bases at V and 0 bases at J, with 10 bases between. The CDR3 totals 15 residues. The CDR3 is CASSLSRGVNTEAFF. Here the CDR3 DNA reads TGTGCCAGCAGCTTATCACGGGGCGTGAACACTGAAGCTTTCTTT.

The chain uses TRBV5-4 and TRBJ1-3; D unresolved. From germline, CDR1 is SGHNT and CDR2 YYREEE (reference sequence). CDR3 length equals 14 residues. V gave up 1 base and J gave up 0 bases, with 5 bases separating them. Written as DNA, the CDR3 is TGTGCCAGCAGCTTGCCAGGCTCTGGAAACACCATATATTTT. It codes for CASSLPGSGNTIYF.

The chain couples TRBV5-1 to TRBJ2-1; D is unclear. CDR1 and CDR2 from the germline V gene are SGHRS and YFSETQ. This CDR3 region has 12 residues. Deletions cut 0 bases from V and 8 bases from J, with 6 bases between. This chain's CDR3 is CASSLDGHEQFF. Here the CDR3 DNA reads TGCGCCAGCAGCTTGGATGGCCATGAGCAGTTCTTC.